The 9 T cell receptor beta chains in this list originate from one sample, sequenced in a study of regulatory T cells in long-lasting Graves disease. As to time point: newly diagnosed GD, antithyroid drugs for less than 3 months. RNA extracted from PBMCs served as the sequencing template. Both iRepertoire HTBI primers and Arm-PCR of CDR3 regions were used to build the TCR beta libraries. TCRdb re-derived calls from the multiplex PCR reads in MiXCR, one entry per CDR3 protein. The top ten clones hold roughly 10% of a sample with some 220,000 distinct CDR3 sequences, approximately 18% of them seen once. This sample was also put to use in a study of T cells in Graves' hyperthyroidism and ophthalmopathy.

Sequenced material: peripheral blood mononuclear cells (PBMCs), taken at new diagnosis, from a patient treated with antithyroid drugs. These TCRs come from a woman in her 30s with Graves disease.

This clonotype has ten or more counts. The rearrangement uses TRBV28 and TRBJ2-7; tentatively, D is TRBD2 (6 bases). CDR3 length: 15 amino acids. Germline V gene lookup returns CDR1 MDHEN and CDR2 SYDVKM. Trimming shortened V by 6 bases and J by 0 bases, and 15 bases separated the two germline ends. The CDR3 bases are TGTGCCAGCAGCCGAGATAGAGCGGGCTCCTACGAGCAGTACTTC. Amino acid sequence: CASSRDRAGSYEQYF. The variable domain in full, with the rest retrieved from reference TRBV28 and TRBJ2-7, is DVKVTQSSRYLVKRTGEKVFLECVQDMDHENMFWYRQDPGLGLRLIYFSYDVKMKEKGDIPEGYSVSREKKERFSLILESASTNQTSMYLCASSRDRAGSYEQYFGPGTRLTVT.

This clonotype appeared many times. The chain carries TRBV12-3 or TRBV12-4 and TRBJ2-1, with 8 bases lining up with TRBD1. Trimming took 5 bases from V and 3 from J; bases not matched to a gene: 6. This CDR3 region has 15 residues. CDR3 sequence: CASSPLTGGYNEQFF. The CDR3 DNA follows: TGTGCCAGCAGTCCCCTCACAGGGGGCTACAATGAGCAGTTCTTC.

This clonotype was observed many times. The CDR3: CASSSVAWDSYTDTQYF. CDR3 nucleotides: TGTGCCAGCAGCTCCGTAGCCTGGGACAGCTACACAGATACGCAGTATTTT. The chain has TRBV11-2 and TRBJ2-3, with TRBD1 identical over 7 bases. Germline CDR1 reads SGHAT; CDR2 reads FQNNGV. V was pared by 4 bases and J by 2 bases, with 12 bases of the junction left unmatched. The CDR3 contains 17 residues.

This clonotype has ten or more counts. The chain carries TRBV12-3 or TRBV12-4 and TRBJ1-4; TRBD1 matches at 7 bases. The CDR3 sequence is 15 residues long. After removal of 4 bases from V and 5 bases from J, the junction contained 7 bases not matched to a gene. CDR3 loop: CASSWDRITNEKLFF. The CDR3 nucleotides are TGTGCCAGCAGTTGGGACAGAATAACAAATGAAAAACTGTTTTTT.

The chain couples TRBV30 to TRBJ2-1, with D perhaps TRBD1 (6 bases). The CDR3 has 12 amino acids. The V and J ends lost 2 bases and 8 bases respectively, with 10 bases between them. From germline, CDR1 is GTSNPN and CDR2 SVGIG (reference sequence). In DNA, the CDR3 is TGTGCCTGGAGTTTAACAGGGTATGAGCAGTTCTTC. Protein product: CAWSLTGYEQFF. Full variable domain (rest looked up from reference TRBV30 and TRBJ2-1): SQTIHQWPATLVQPVGSPLSLECTVEGTSNPNLYWYRQAAGRGLQLLFYSVGIGQISSEVPQNLSASRPQDRQFILSSKKLLLSDSGFYLCAWSLTGYEQFFGPGTRLTVL.

The sample holds many counts of this clonotype. Being one base from a much bigger clone, this may be a read error. J is TRBJ2-1 and V is TRBV2; D unclear. Trimming left V 8 bases short and J 7 bases short, with 15 bases between. The CDR3 spans 13 residues. CDR1 is SNHLY, CDR2 FYNNEI, per germline. The CDR3 DNA reads as TGTGCCAGCGGGGTCTCCGGGCTGAATGAGCAGTTCTTC. This codes for CASGVSGLNEQFF.

CDR3 in amino acids: CATASGTSGGLLFSYNEQFF. CDR3 DNA sequence: TGTGCCACTGCTAGCGGGACTAGCGGGGGGCTACTTTTCTCCTACAATGAGCAGTTCTTC. The rearrangement joins TRBV2 to TRBJ2-1, with 15 bases aligning to TRBD2. V shed 10 bases and J 0 bases; nucleotides not matched to a gene: 16. CDR1 is SNHLY, CDR2 FYNNEI, per germline. CDR3 size: 20 residues.

The sample holds many counts of this clonotype. This chain joins TRBV2 and TRBJ2-4; 9 bases fit TRBD1. CDR3 length equals 17 residues. Unmatched junction bases numbered 11, after V lost 6 bases and J lost 2 bases. CDR1 is SNHLY, CDR2 FYNNEI, per germline. CDR3: CASRQQGTGSSKNIQYF. In DNA, the CDR3 is TGTGCCAGCAGACAACAAGGGACAGGGTCGTCCAAAAACATTCAGTACTTC.

The sample holds many counts of this clonotype. J is TRBJ2-3 and V is TRBV5-1; D not certain. V was shortened by 0 bases and J by 0 bases, with 5 bases between the two germline ends. The CDR3 is made up of 14 amino acids. Germline values: CDR1 SGHRS, CDR2 YFSETQ. The CDR3 DNA is TGCGCCAGCAGCTTGGACTCTAGCACAGATACGCAGTATTTT. Translated, it gives CASSLDSSTDTQYF.